Described below is a single T cell receptor (beta chain) sequence and its context. Its target is not known. This sample stems from a study of T cell responses to AZD1222 COVID-19 vaccine. Repertoires were generated with immunoSEQ multiplex PCR, while TCRdb's copy carries only in-frame clones and drops some. The table has 200,000 or so clones, about 90% seen once. Study outcomes and limitations: Vaccine-associated CD4 TCRs ranged over spike, dominating at 160-218 and 743-854.

CDR3 size: 19 residues. Germline-derived CDR1 and CDR2 are PRHDT and FYEKMQ (reference sequence). With 5 bases clipped from V and 3 bases from J, the junction kept 17 bases outside the gene matches. The rearrangement links TRBV13 to TRBJ2-1; 9 bases are a match to TRBD2. Sample: peripheral blood, taken on day 0 of MenACWY control vaccination. The TCR comes from an adult in good health. CDR3 amino acids: CASSRKTSGTSPFYNEQFF. The DNA of the CDR3 is TGTGCCAGCAGCCGAAAGACTAGCGGCACCTCCCCCTTCTACAATGAGCAGTTCTTC. Complete variable domain (other parts from reference TRBV13 and TRBJ2-1): AAGVIQSPRHLIKEKRETATLKCYPIPRHDTVYWYQQGPGQDPQFLISFYEKMQSDKGSIPDRFSAQQFSDYHSELNMSSLELGDSALYFCASSRKTSGTSPFYNEQFFGPGTRLTVL.